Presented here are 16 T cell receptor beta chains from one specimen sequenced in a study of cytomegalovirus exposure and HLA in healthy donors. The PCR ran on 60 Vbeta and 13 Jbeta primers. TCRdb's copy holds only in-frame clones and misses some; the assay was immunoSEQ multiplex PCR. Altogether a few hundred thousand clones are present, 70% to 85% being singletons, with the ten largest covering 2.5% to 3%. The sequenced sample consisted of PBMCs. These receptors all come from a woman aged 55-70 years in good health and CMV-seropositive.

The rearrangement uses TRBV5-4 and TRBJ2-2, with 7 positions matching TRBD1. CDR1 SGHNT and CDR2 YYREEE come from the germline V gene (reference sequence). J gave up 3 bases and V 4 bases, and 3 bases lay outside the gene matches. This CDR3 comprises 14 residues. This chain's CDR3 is CASSRDSYTGELFF. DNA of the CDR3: TGTGCCAGCAGCCGGGACAGCTACACCGGGGAGCTGTTTTTT.

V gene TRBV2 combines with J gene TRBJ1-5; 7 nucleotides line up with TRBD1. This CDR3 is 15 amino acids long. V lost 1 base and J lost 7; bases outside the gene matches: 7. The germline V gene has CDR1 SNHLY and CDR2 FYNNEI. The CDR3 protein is CASSEGWDSGQPQHF. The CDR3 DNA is TGTGCCAGCAGTGAAGGGTGGGACAGTGGACAGCCCCAGCATTTT.

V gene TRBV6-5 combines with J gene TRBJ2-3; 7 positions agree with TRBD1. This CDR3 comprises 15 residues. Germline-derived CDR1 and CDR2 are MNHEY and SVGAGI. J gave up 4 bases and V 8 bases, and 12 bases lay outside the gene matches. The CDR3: CASGRRLGGADTQYF. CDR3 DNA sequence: TGTGCCAGCGGACGGAGGTTAGGGGGCGCAGATACGCAGTATTTT.

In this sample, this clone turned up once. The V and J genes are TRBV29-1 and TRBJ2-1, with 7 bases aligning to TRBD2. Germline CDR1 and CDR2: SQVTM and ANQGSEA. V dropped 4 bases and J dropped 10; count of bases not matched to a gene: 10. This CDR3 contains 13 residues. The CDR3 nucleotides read TGCAGCGTTGGTCTTCTAGCGGACTACGAGCAGTTCTTC. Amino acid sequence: CSVGLLADYEQFF.

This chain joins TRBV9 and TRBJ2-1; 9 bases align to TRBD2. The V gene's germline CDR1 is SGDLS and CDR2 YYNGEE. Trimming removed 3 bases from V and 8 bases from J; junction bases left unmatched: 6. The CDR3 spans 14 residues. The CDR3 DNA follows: TGTGCCAGCAGCGAGGGCGGGGGGGAGTATGAGCAGTTCTTC. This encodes CASSEGGGEYEQFF.

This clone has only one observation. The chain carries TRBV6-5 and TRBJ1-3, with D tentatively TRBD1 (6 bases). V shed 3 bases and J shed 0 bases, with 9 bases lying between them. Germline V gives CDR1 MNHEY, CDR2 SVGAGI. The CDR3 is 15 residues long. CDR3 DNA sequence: TGTGCCAGCAGTTATTCGGACAGCTCTGGAAACACCATATATTTT. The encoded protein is CASSYSDSSGNTIYF.

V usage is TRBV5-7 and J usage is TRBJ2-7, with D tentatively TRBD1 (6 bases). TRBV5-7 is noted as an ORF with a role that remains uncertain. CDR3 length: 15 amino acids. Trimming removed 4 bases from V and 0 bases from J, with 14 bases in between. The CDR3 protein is CASSPGTSFSYEQYF. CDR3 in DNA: TGTGCCAGCAGCCCCGGGACATCATTCTCCTACGAGCAGTACTTC.

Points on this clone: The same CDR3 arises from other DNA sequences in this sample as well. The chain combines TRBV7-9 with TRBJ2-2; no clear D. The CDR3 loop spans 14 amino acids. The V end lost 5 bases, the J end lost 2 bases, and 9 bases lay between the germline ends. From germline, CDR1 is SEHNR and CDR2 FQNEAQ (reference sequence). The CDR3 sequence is CASSQDTNTGELFF. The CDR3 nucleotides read TGTGCCAGCAGCCAAGACACCAACACCGGGGAGCTGTTTTTT. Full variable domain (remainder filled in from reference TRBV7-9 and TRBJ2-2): DTGVSQNPRHKITKRGQNVTFRCDPISEHNRLYWYRQTLGQGPEFLTYFQNEAQLEKSRLLSDRFSAERPKGSFSTLEIQRTEQGDSAMYLCASSQDTNTGELFFGEGSRLTVL.

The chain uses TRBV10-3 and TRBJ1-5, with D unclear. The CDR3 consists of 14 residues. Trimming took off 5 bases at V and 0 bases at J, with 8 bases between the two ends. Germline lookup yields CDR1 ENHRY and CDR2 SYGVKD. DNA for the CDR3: TGTGCCATCAGTACCGGGAATAGCAATCAGCCCCAGCATTTT. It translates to CAISTGNSNQPQHF.

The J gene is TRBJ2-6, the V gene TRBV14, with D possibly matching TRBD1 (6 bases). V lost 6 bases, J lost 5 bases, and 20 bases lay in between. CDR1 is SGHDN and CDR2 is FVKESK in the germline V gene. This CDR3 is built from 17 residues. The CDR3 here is CASSPGHQVLRANVLTF. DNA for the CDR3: TGTGCCAGCAGTCCGGGACACCAGGTTTTAAGGGCCAACGTCCTGACTTTC.

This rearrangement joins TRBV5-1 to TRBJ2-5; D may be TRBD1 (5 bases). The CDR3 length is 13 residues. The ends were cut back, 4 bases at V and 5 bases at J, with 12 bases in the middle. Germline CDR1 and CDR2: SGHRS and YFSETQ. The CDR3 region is CASSPDTQETQYF. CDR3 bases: TGCGCCAGCAGCCCGGACACACAGGAGACCCAGTACTTC.

CDR3 in amino acids: CASSRGQGEQPQHF. The CDR3 DNA reads as TGTGCCAGCAGCCGGGGACAGGGTGAACAGCCCCAGCATTTT. V gene TRBV25-1 combines with J gene TRBJ1-5, with 9 bases identical to TRBD1. The germline gives CDR1 MGHDK, CDR2 SYGVNS. CDR3 size: 14 residues. With 6 bases clipped from V and 7 bases from J, the junction kept 7 bases outside the gene matches.

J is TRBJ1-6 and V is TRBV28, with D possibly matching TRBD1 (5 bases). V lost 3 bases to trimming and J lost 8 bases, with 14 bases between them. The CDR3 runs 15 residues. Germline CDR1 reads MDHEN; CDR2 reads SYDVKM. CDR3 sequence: CASSLGPGLHSPLHF. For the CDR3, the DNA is TGTGCCAGCAGTTTGGGGCCGGGACTTCATTCACCCCTCCACTTT.

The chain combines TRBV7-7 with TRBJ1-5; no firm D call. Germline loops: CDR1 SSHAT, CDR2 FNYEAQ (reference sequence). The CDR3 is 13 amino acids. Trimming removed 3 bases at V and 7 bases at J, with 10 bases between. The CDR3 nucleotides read TGTGCCAGCAGCTTGGGCCGGGGACAGCCCCAGCATTTT. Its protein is CASSLGRGQPQHF.

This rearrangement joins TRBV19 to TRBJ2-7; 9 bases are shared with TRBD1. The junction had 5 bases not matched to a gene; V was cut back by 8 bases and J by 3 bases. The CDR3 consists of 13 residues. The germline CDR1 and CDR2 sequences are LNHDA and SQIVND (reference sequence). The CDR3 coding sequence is TGTGCCAGTGCCGACAGGGGGGGCTACGAGCAGTACTTC. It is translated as CASADRGGYEQYF.

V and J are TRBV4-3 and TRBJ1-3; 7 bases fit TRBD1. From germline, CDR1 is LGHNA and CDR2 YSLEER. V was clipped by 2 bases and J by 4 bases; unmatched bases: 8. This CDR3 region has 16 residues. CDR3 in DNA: TGCGCCAGCAGCCAATTCCCCGGGACAGAAGGAAACACCATATATTTT. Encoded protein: CASSQFPGTEGNTIYF.